This TCR beta chain was recorded in a study of molecular identifiers for immune sequencing clone quantification. One entry per CDR3 protein results from TCRdb running MiXCR on the PCR reads. The sample shows some 680,000 distinct CDR3 sequences, about 25% of them seen only once. Overall study results and limits: Spiked TCR RNA from one Jurkat cell reportedly showed up when mixed among 950,000 to 1,000,000 naive cells.

CDR3 length equals 15 residues. With 3 bases clipped from V and 7 bases from J, the junction kept 7 bases outside the gene matches. Germline CDR1 and CDR2: PRHDT and FYEKMQ (reference sequence). This clonotype appeared a few times. Its cognate antigen is unknown. The receptor comes from a human donor in good health. Some libraries in this study had Jurkat cell RNA spiked in. The rearrangement links TRBV13 to TRBJ1-4; the match to TRBD1 covers 8 bases. The sequenced sample was naive CD8+ T cells from blood, with Jurkat cell RNA spiked in. Subset specified: FACS-sorted CD8+CD4-CCR7+CD45RA+ naive T cells. Here the CDR3 reads CASSLWTGTSEKLFF. For the CDR3, the DNA is TGTGCCAGCAGCTTGTGGACAGGGACAAGTGAAAAACTGTTTTTT.